These T cell receptor beta chains were read from a single sample in a study of blood T cell repertoires in COVID-19. Profiled with immunoSEQ multiplex PCR; TCRdb holds only in-frame clones, not every one. The table shows about 250,000 clones, with roughly 80% occurring only once. The sample consisted of peripheral blood. The receptors here all came from a woman between 35 and 50 years old with active or convalescent COVID-19. The CDR3 runs from the conserved cysteine through the conserved F or W.

v_call: TRBV10-1; j_call: TRBJ1-2; cdr3_aa: CASIGQGNYGYTF
v_call: TRBV28; j_call: TRBJ1-5; cdr3_aa: CASSFLRVDQPQHF
v_call: TRBV18; j_call: TRBJ1-2; cdr3_aa: CASSQTGIDGYTF
v_call: TRBV11-3; j_call: TRBJ1-1; cdr3_aa: CASSFQGSTEAFF
v_call: TRBV20-1; j_call: TRBJ1-1; cdr3_aa: CSARTGIEAFF
v_call: TRBV30; j_call: TRBJ1-6; cdr3_aa: CAWSSDSPIPLHF
v_call: TRBV18; j_call: TRBJ1-2; cdr3_aa: CASSPRDPGVDGYTF
v_call: TRBV10-3; j_call: TRBJ1-1; cdr3_aa: CAIRDERRGTEAFF
v_call: TRBV3-1/TRBV3-2; j_call: TRBJ2-5; cdr3_aa: CASSQDLAGGVTQYF
v_call: TRBV25-1; j_call: TRBJ1-2; cdr3_aa: CASSEGAGYGYTF
v_call: TRBV11-2; j_call: TRBJ1-1; cdr3_aa: CASSITGAPGTEAFF
v_call: TRBV5-1; j_call: TRBJ2-3; cdr3_aa: CASSLGPLEPGGTDTQYF
v_call: TRBV7-9; j_call: TRBJ1-2; cdr3_aa: CASSLAQGSRGYTF
v_call: TRBV6-4; j_call: TRBJ1-2; cdr3_aa: CASSDSGESGGDGYTF
v_call: TRBV3-1/TRBV3-2; j_call: TRBJ2-7; cdr3_aa: CASSQFPDRVYEQYF
v_call: TRBV4-1; j_call: TRBJ2-1; cdr3_aa: CASSQRDRGRSYWEQFF
v_call: TRBV6-5; j_call: TRBJ1-6; cdr3_aa: CASSYSVSVNSPLHF
v_call: TRBV7-9; j_call: TRBJ2-1; cdr3_aa: CASSGTIRYNEQFF
v_call: TRBV27; j_call: TRBJ2-7; cdr3_aa: CASSFLAGHYEQYF
v_call: TRBV7-3; j_call: TRBJ1-1; cdr3_aa: CASSLNGGEGTEAFF
v_call: TRBV7-8; j_call: TRBJ2-5; cdr3_aa: CASSLALSRVETQYF
v_call: TRBV11-2; j_call: TRBJ2-2; cdr3_aa: CASSLVATSVAGELFF
v_call: TRBV5-1; j_call: TRBJ1-3; cdr3_aa: CASSPIPAGSGNTIYF
v_call: TRBV5-4; j_call: TRBJ2-2; cdr3_aa: CASSPAVNGELFF
v_call: TRBV9; j_call: TRBJ1-1; cdr3_aa: CASSPFQRGQGNTEAFF
v_call: TRBV4-2; j_call: TRBJ2-2; cdr3_aa: CASSQDGWGTGNTGELFF
v_call: TRBV25-1; j_call: TRBJ2-5; cdr3_aa: CASEGGPLSETQYF
v_call: TRBV5-1; j_call: TRBJ2-1; cdr3_aa: CASRSGGNHNEQFF
v_call: TRBV7-6; j_call: TRBJ2-5; cdr3_aa: CASSLGGLAGVETQYF
v_call: TRBV5-1; j_call: TRBJ2-3; cdr3_aa: CASSWGTGTSTDTQYF
v_call: TRBV3-1/TRBV3-2; j_call: TRBJ2-2; cdr3_aa: CASSQDMAVTNTGELFF
v_call: TRBV19; j_call: TRBJ1-3; cdr3_aa: CASRDRRRSGNTIYF
v_call: TRBV28; j_call: TRBJ1-4; cdr3_aa: CASSSGQFREKLFF
v_call: TRBV3-1/TRBV3-2; j_call: TRBJ2-3; cdr3_aa: CASSQDPLDSGDRRDTQYF
v_call: TRBV3-1/TRBV3-2; j_call: TRBJ2-3; cdr3_aa: CASSPMAASTDTQYF
v_call: TRBV5-1; j_call: TRBJ1-5; cdr3_aa: CASSVTGRDQPQHF
v_call: TRBV29-1; j_call: TRBJ2-5; cdr3_aa: CSVENGETQYF
v_call: TRBV30; j_call: TRBJ1-2; cdr3_aa: CACRGLYGYTF
v_call: TRBV19; j_call: TRBJ1-2; cdr3_aa: CASSARDRGPANYGYTF
v_call: TRBV27; j_call: TRBJ1-4; cdr3_aa: CASSPRGQLTTNEKLFF
v_call: TRBV18; j_call: TRBJ1-4; cdr3_aa: CASSPFSWEKLFF
v_call: TRBV5-1; j_call: TRBJ1-3; cdr3_aa: CASSPYSGNTIYF
v_call: TRBV3-1/TRBV3-2; j_call: TRBJ1-6; cdr3_aa: CASSQVAQGGNSPLHF
v_call: TRBV6-5; j_call: TRBJ1-6; cdr3_aa: CASSSSGFGGSPLHF
v_call: TRBV5-1; j_call: TRBJ1-1; cdr3_aa: CASSLIDRMNTEAFF
v_call: TRBV29-1; j_call: TRBJ2-5; cdr3_aa: CSVDRGRETQYF
v_call: TRBV12-3/TRBV12-4; j_call: TRBJ2-1; cdr3_aa: CASSLTGTDEQFF
v_call: TRBV28; j_call: TRBJ1-5; cdr3_aa: CASSSGIIGQGNQPQHF
v_call: TRBV10-3; j_call: TRBJ2-1; cdr3_aa: CAAYSDSYNEQFF
v_call: TRBV7-9; j_call: TRBJ2-3; cdr3_aa: CASNGLAGNTDTQYF
v_call: TRBV4-1; j_call: TRBJ1-2; cdr3_aa: CASSPGGGGYTF